These T cell receptor beta chains were read from a single sample in a study of CD8+ T cells in alopecia areata. Using immunoSEQ multiplex PCR, the repertoire was profiled, and TCRdb retains in-frame clones only, with some absent. There are some 200,000 clones in the sample; 45% to 75% occur only once, and approximately 3.4% lies in the top ten. This sample comprised CD4+ T cells sorted from blood, obtained at week 4, from a patient treated with tofacitinib. Receptors originate from a human donor with alopecia areata. CDR3s include the opening cysteine and the closing phenylalanine or tryptophan. A D gene is named only where the DNA matches it firmly. For some rows the clone size is stated as once, few or many, or as a class when expanded; others skip it.

.	14	TRBV19	TRBJ1-1	.	CASSPVRVGAEAFF	TGTGCCAGTAGTCCGGTACGGGTAGGGGCTGAAGCTTTCTTT
.	15	TRBV28	TRBJ2-2	.	CASSFWGAGIGELFF	TGTGCCAGCAGTTTCTGGGGCGCGGGGATCGGGGAGCTGTTTTTT
few	13	TRBV29-1	TRBJ1-2	TRBD1	CSVSGTANYGYTF	TGCAGCGTCTCCGGGACAGCGAACTATGGCTACACCTTC
.	12	TRBV2	TRBJ1-1	.	CASTSGPSEAFF	TGTGCCAGCACCTCGGGACCTTCTGAAGCTTTCTTT
.	16	TRBV19	TRBJ1-2	TRBD1	CASSSNEGAYTHGYTF	TGTGCCAGTAGTTCCAATGAGGGGGCCTACACCCATGGCTACACCTTC
few	13	TRBV29-1	TRBJ1-1	.	CSLTTGALGEAFF	TGCAGCCTTACCACGGGTGCTCTGGGAGAAGCTTTCTTT
.	10	TRBV29-1	TRBJ2-7	.	CSVEDGREYF	TGCAGCGTTGAAGATGGCCGAGAGTACTTC
.	17	TRBV11-2	TRBJ1-3	.	CASTLGVGLPAGNTIYF	TGTGCCAGCACCTTGGGGGTGGGTCTCCCAGCTGGAAACACCATATATTTT
.	15	TRBV14	TRBJ1-3	.	CASSQDWGYGNTIYF	TGTGCCAGCAGCCAAGATTGGGGATACGGAAACACCATATATTTT
.	14	TRBV5-6	TRBJ2-5	TRBD2	CASSPWTSGETQYF	TGTGCCAGCAGCCCCTGGACTAGCGGAGAGACCCAGTACTTC
few	13	TRBV10-3	TRBJ1-1	TRBD1	CATWTGRNTEAFF	TGTGCCACCTGGACAGGGAGAAACACTGAAGCTTTCTTT
.	16	TRBV6-5	TRBJ2-1	TRBD2	CASSSYSGGGFHEQFF	TGTGCCAGCAGTTCCTATAGCGGGGGCGGGTTCCATGAGCAGTTCTTC
.	8	TRBV20-1	TRBJ1-2	.	CSARGYTF	TGCAGTGCTAGAGGCTACACCTTC
.	16	TRBV4-1	TRBJ2-3	.	CASSQDRARAIDTQYF	TGCGCCAGCAGCCAAGATCGGGCAAGAGCGATAGATACGCAGTATTTT
few	16	TRBV10-3	TRBJ2-5	.	CAISPNRGPVQETQYF	TGTGCCATCAGTCCCAACCGTGGCCCGGTGCAAGAGACCCAGTACTTC
.	15	TRBV15	TRBJ2-5	.	CATSRDKGGPETQYF	TGTGCCACCAGCAGAGATAAAGGCGGTCCGGAGACCCAGTACTTC
.	16	TRBV2	TRBJ1-5	.	CASSEVGLPSNQPQHF	TGTGCCAGCAGTGAGGTCGGGTTACCTTCCAATCAGCCCCAGCATTTT
.	15	TRBV4-2	TRBJ1-5	.	CASSQDPISNQPQHF	TGTGCCAGCAGCCAAGATCCCATTAGCAATCAGCCCCAGCATTTT
.	15	TRBV7-9	TRBJ1-6	TRBD1	CASSLGDRANSPLHF	TGTGCCAGCAGCTTAGGTGACAGGGCGAATTCACCCCTCCACTTT
few	11	TRBV28	TRBJ1-5	.	CATGGYQPQHF	TGTGCCACCGGGGGCTATCAGCCCCAGCATTTT
few	15	TRBV7-6	TRBJ1-4	.	CASSLDLQGREKLFF	TGTGCCAGCAGCTTAGATCTTCAGGGTCGGGAAAAACTGTTTTTT
.	14	TRBV9	TRBJ1-1	.	CANSVEVVSTEAFF	TGTGCCAACAGCGTAGAGGTGGTAAGCACTGAAGCTTTCTTT
.	13	TRBV28	TRBJ2-5	.	CASSSRGWETQYF	TGTGCCAGCAGTTCCAGAGGGTGGGAGACCCAGTACTTC
few	12	TRBV28	TRBJ2-7	.	CASSEQVAGQYF	TGTGCCAGCAGCGAACAGGTCGCCGGGCAGTACTTC
few	17	TRBV28	TRBJ1-5	.	CASSVPFGTYSNQPQHF	TGTGCCAGCAGCGTGCCTTTTGGGACCTATAGCAATCAGCCCCAGCATTTT
.	15	TRBV7-3	TRBJ2-3	.	CASSFRGAGTDTQYF	TGTGCCAGCAGCTTCAGGGGGGCTGGGACAGATACGCAGTATTTT
few	14	TRBV30	TRBJ2-5	TRBD1	CAWNLRQGTETQYF	TGTGCCTGGAATCTGCGACAGGGGACCGAGACCCAGTACTTC
.	14	TRBV10-3	TRBJ2-1	TRBD2	CAISDKRGVDEQFF	TGTGCCATCAGTGATAAGCGGGGGGTAGATGAGCAGTTCTTC
few	14	TRBV5-1	TRBJ2-3	TRBD1	CASSLGQVTDTQYF	TGCGCCAGCAGCTTAGGACAGGTCACAGATACGCAGTATTTT
few	13	TRBV29-1	TRBJ2-7	.	CSVEGLGPYEQYF	TGCAGCGTTGAGGGACTCGGCCCCTACGAGCAGTACTTC
.	14	TRBV7-9	TRBJ2-2	.	CASSLGGNTGELFF	TGTGCCAGCAGCTTAGGGGGCAACACCGGGGAGCTGTTTTTT
.	16	TRBV27	TRBJ2-1	TRBD2	CASSPRGGASDNEQFF	TGTGCCAGCAGTCCCCGCGGGGGGGCCTCGGACAATGAGCAGTTCTTC
.	15	TRBV15	TRBJ1-5	.	CATSRELDTGQPQHF	TGTGCCACCAGCAGAGAACTGGACACGGGTCAGCCCCAGCATTTT
.	12	TRBV30	TRBJ1-1	.	CAWSPRFTEAFF	TGTGCCTGGAGTCCCCGTTTCACTGAAGCTTTCTTT
.	15	TRBV7-2	TRBJ2-1	TRBD2	CASSLNGGAYNEQFF	TGTGCCAGCAGCTTGAACGGGGGGGCATACAATGAGCAGTTCTTC
.	13	TRBV29-1	TRBJ2-1	.	CSHQSTHGNEQFF	TGCAGCCACCAGTCCACCCACGGCAATGAGCAGTTCTTC
.	14	TRBV5-1	TRBJ2-1	.	CASSYSGTDNEQFF	TGCGCCAGCAGCTATTCTGGGACGGACAATGAGCAGTTCTTC
.	15	TRBV11-3	TRBJ2-1	.	CASSPQEGQYNEQFF	TGTGCCAGCAGCCCTCAGGAGGGACAGTACAATGAGCAGTTCTTC
.	14	TRBV30	TRBJ1-1	TRBD1	CAWSVKGASTEAFF	TGTGCCTGGAGTGTAAAGGGGGCATCGACTGAAGCTTTCTTT
.	14	TRBV10-3	TRBJ2-3	.	CAISEGGHADTQYF	TGTGCCATCAGTGAGGGAGGTCATGCAGATACGCAGTATTTT
.	16	TRBV30	TRBJ2-7	.	CAWSGQTGFRRYEQYF	TGTGCCTGGAGTGGCCAGACGGGTTTTAGGCGCTACGAGCAGTACTTC